One TCR beta chain is described in this entry. Its antigen remains unknown. The CDR3 has 13 amino acids. The trim removed 7 bases at V and 5 bases at J, leaving 8 bases unmatched. CDR1 and CDR2 from the germline V gene are SNHLY and FYNNEI. A multiplex PCR was run with 60 Vbeta primers and 13 Jbeta primers. The repertoire was sequenced with immunoSEQ multiplex PCR; TCRdb's copy has only in-frame clones and lacks some. The top ten hold less than 4% of the sample, which has 120,000 or so clones, 70% to 85% seen once. The data were taken from a study of cytomegalovirus exposure and HLA in healthy donors. Study-wide results and limits: 87-base-pair reads could not separate some V segments, including TRBV6-2 and TRBV6-3.

The chain links TRBV2 to TRBJ2-7, with 7 bases aligning to TRBD1. Sequenced: PBMCs. The sequence was collected from a man aged 35-49 years in good health and CMV-seropositive. In nucleotides, the CDR3 is TGTGCCAGCATCGCCGACAGGGTCAACGAGCAGTACTTC. It encodes CASIADRVNEQYF. Together with reference TRBV2 and TRBJ2-7, the CDR3 gives the full variable domain: EPEVTQTPSHQVTQMGQEVILRCVPISNHLYFYWYRQILGQKVEFLVSFYNNEISEKSEIFDDQFSVERPDGSNFTLKIRSTKLEDSAMYFCASIADRVNEQYFGPGTRLTVT.